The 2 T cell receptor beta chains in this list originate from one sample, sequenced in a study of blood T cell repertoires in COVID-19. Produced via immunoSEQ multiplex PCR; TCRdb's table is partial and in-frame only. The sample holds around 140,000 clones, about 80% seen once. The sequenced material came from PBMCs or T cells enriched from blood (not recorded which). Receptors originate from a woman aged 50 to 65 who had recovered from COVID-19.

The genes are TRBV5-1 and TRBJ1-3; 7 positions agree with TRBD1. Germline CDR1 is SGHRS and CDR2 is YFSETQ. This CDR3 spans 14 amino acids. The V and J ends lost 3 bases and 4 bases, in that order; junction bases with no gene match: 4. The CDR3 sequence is CASSSTGVGNTIYF. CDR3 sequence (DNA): TGCGCCAGCAGCTCAACAGGGGTAGGAAACACCATATATTTT.

The CDR3 bases are TGCAGTGCTGCGGACAGGAGGGCTTTCTTT. It encodes CSAADRRAFF. This chain uses TRBV20-1 with TRBJ1-1; 7 nucleotides match TRBD1. CDR3 size: 10 residues. V lost 5 bases, J lost 11 bases, and 5 bases stayed unmatched. Per the germline V gene, CDR1 is DFQATT and CDR2 is SNEGSKA (reference sequence).